These 27 T cell receptor beta chains originate from one sample sequenced in a study of shared clonotypes between healthy human individuals. Repertoires were generated with immunoSEQ multiplex PCR, while TCRdb's copy carries only in-frame clones and drops some. The data hold some 2 million clones, with roughly 94% observed a single time. Sequenced: naive CD4+ T cells sorted from blood. Described subset: CD45RA+ positively selected. The receptors were gathered from a man aged 18 to 29 in good health.

This chain joins TRBV11-2 and TRBJ2-3; the D gene could be TRBD1 or TRBD2 (6 bases each). The germline gives CDR1 SGHAT, CDR2 FQNNGV. Trimming took off 5 bases at V and 7 bases at J, with 13 bases between the two ends. The CDR3 loop spans 13 amino acids. The CDR3 loop is CASSVQGRNTQYF. For the CDR3, the DNA is TGTGCCAGCAGCGTCCAGGGGAGGAATACGCAGTATTTT.

The DNA for the CDR3 is TGTGCCAGCAGCCCCACGCTTAAGAGGGAGCTCTATGGCTACACCTTC. It codes for CASSPTLKRELYGYTF. This sequence joins TRBV5-6 and TRBJ1-2; D is undetermined. The V gene lost 4 bases and the J gene lost 4 bases, with 20 bases spanning the gap. Germline CDR1 and CDR2: SGHDT and YYEEEE. The CDR3 runs 16 residues.

This clone was detected only a few times. The identical CDR3 is also encoded by other nucleotide sequences in the sample. The chain uses TRBV5-1 and TRBJ2-5; D remains unclear. V shed 2 bases and J shed 2 bases, with 4 bases lying between them. The CDR3 totals 12 residues. Germline assignment: CDR1 SGHRS and CDR2 YFSETQ. CDR3 loop: CASSFEQETQYF. The CDR3 DNA reads TGCGCCAGCAGCTTCGAGCAAGAGACCCAGTACTTC.

V and J are TRBV19 and TRBJ2-3, with D possibly being TRBD2 (5 bases). This CDR3 contains 16 residues. CDR1 is LNHDA and CDR2 is SQIVND in the germline V gene (reference sequence). Trimming took off 3 bases at V and 0 bases at J, with 13 bases between the two ends. In DNA, the CDR3 is TGTGCCAGTAGTATCTCTCAGCGGCAAAGCACAGATACGCAGTATTTT. Translating gives CASSISQRQSTDTQYF.

Concerning this clone: This CDR3 is also generated by other DNA sequences in the sample. This rearrangement joins TRBV27 to TRBJ1-3, with D uncertain. The CDR3 has 14 amino acids. The V end was cut by 8 bases, the J end by 0 bases, with 11 bases between. Germline-derived CDR1 and CDR2 are MNHEY and SMNVEV (reference sequence). CDR3 nucleotides: TGTGCCAGCTCCCTAAGGGCCTCTGGAAACACCATATATTTT. This codes for CASSLRASGNTIYF.

This clone has a single count. The chain joins TRBV4-1 to TRBJ2-3, with no clear D. CDR1 and CDR2 from the germline V gene are MGHRA and YSYEKL. CDR3 length equals 15 residues. Between the trimmed V and J ends, which lost 4 bases and 0 bases, there was a span of 11 bases. DNA for the CDR3: TGCGCCAGCAGCCTCGCCACGAGGAGCACAGATACGCAGTATTTT. It yields the protein CASSLATRSTDTQYF.

The chain is built from TRBV6-1 and TRBJ2-3, with a weak D call TRBD1 (5 bases). The V gene's germline CDR1 is MNHNS and CDR2 SASEGT. The CDR3 loop spans 15 amino acids. V dropped 6 bases and J dropped 2 bases, with 15 bases sitting between them. In DNA form, the CDR3 reads TGTGCCAGCAGGGTTAACGGACACCCCACAGATACGCAGTATTTT. It yields the protein CASRVNGHPTDTQYF.

The J gene is TRBJ2-7, the V gene TRBV5-1; TRBD1 or TRBD2 may be the D gene (5 bases each). Germline assignment: CDR1 SGHRS and CDR2 YFSETQ. This CDR3 has 15 amino acids. The V and J ends lost 7 bases and 2 bases respectively, with 19 bases between them. For the CDR3, the DNA is TGCGCCAGCGCACTCTCACCCGGGGACCCCTACGAGCAGTACTTC. Protein product: CASALSPGDPYEQYF.

The chain has TRBV2 and TRBJ2-2; no clear D gene. The CDR3 covers 15 residues. V gave up 4 bases and J gave up 0 bases, with 9 bases separating them. Per the germline V gene, CDR1 is SNHLY and CDR2 is FYNNEI. CDR3 region: CASSVAYANTGELFF. For the CDR3, the DNA is TGTGCCAGCAGTGTGGCTTACGCGAACACCGGGGAGCTGTTTTTT. The full variable domain, completed using reference TRBV2 and TRBJ2-2, is EPEVTQTPSHQVTQMGQEVILRCVPISNHLYFYWYRQILGQKVEFLVSFYNNEISEKSEIFDDQFSVERPDGSNFTLKIRSTKLEDSAMYFCASSVAYANTGELFFGEGSRLTVL.

The chain uses TRBV28 and TRBJ1-1; 8 bases map to TRBD1. The trim removed 6 bases at V and 1 base at J, leaving 7 bases unmatched. Germline values: CDR1 MDHEN, CDR2 SYDVKM. There are 15 residues in the CDR3. CDR3 DNA sequence: TGTGCCAGCAGGTCGGGAGGGACAGGGAACACTGAAGCTTTCTTT. Its translation: CASRSGGTGNTEAFF.

V and J are TRBV6-6 and TRBJ1-1, with D unclear. This CDR3 contains 14 residues. V was pared by 5 bases and J by 0 bases, with 10 bases between. From germline, CDR1 is MNHNY and CDR2 SVGAGI (reference sequence). Here the CDR3 DNA reads TGTGCCAGCAGTGGAACCGGAGTGAACACTGAAGCTTTCTTT. Translation: CASSGTGVNTEAFF.

V is TRBV5-6 and J is TRBJ2-7; TRBD2 matches at 8 bases. V gave up 4 bases and J gave up 9 bases; unmatched junction bases: 15. The germline CDR1 and CDR2 sequences are SGHDT and YYEEEE. The CDR3 sequence is 15 residues long. Written as DNA, the CDR3 is TGTGCCAGCAGCACGACCGGGACTAGTGGGAAAGGGCAGTACTTC. Its protein is CASSTTGTSGKGQYF.

The V call is TRBV6-6, the J call TRBJ1-5; D remains unclear. Between the trimmed V and J ends, which lost 4 bases and 2 bases, there was a span of 12 bases. The CDR3 consists of 15 residues. Germline assignment: CDR1 MNHNY and CDR2 SVGAGI (reference sequence). CDR3 in DNA: TGTGCCAGCAGTTCCCAGTCATCCCGCAATCAGCCCCAGCATTTT. It is translated as CASSSQSSRNQPQHF.

The chain has TRBV7-9 and TRBJ2-5; 9 bases line up with TRBD2. V was clipped by 5 bases and J by 3 bases; unmatched bases: 7. The V gene's germline CDR1 is SEHNR and CDR2 FQNEAQ (reference sequence). The CDR3 is made up of 15 amino acids. CDR3 DNA: TGTGCCAGCAGCCAGAGCGGGGGGACCAAAGAGACCCAGTACTTC. Encoded protein: CASSQSGGTKETQYF. The variable domain in full, completed from reference TRBV7-9 and TRBJ2-5, reads DTGVSQNPRHKITKRGQNVTFRCDPISEHNRLYWYRQTLGQGPEFLTYFQNEAQLEKSRLLSDRFSAERPKGSFSTLEIQRTEQGDSAMYLCASSQSGGTKETQYFGPGTRLLVL.

The chain links TRBV5-1 to TRBJ1-1; possibly TRBD1 for D (5 bases). Trimming removed 2 bases from V and 3 bases from J, with 11 bases in between. Germline V gene sequence: CDR1 SGHRS, CDR2 YFSETQ. CDR3 length: 14 residues. CDR3 region: CASSFWDSDTEAFF. CDR3 in DNA: TGCGCCAGCAGCTTCTGGGACTCAGACACTGAAGCTTTCTTT. Variable domain in full (rest from reference TRBV5-1 and TRBJ1-1): KAGVTQTPRYLIKTRGQQVTLSCSPISGHRSVSWYQQTPGQGLQFLFEYFSETQRNKGNFPGRFSGRQFSNSRSEMNVSTLELGDSALYLCASSFWDSDTEAFFGQGTRLTVV.

This chain connects TRBV13 to TRBJ1-1; D remains ambiguous. This CDR3 has 16 amino acids. The V gene's germline CDR1 is PRHDT and CDR2 FYEKMQ (reference sequence). Deletions cut 4 bases from V and 1 base from J, with 16 bases between. The CDR3 coding sequence is TGTGCCAGCAGCTCGAATTTCAGAGATTCGAACACTGAAGCTTTCTTT. Encoded protein: CASSSNFRDSNTEAFF.

The chain joins TRBV10-3 to TRBJ2-2; the D is unclear. The CDR3 is 14 residues long. With 0 bases removed from V and 4 bases from J, the gap between germline ends came to 6 bases. Per the germline V gene, CDR1 is ENHRY and CDR2 is SYGVKD. The CDR3, as DNA: TGTGCCATCAGTGAGTCGTTGGGCACCGGGGAGCTGTTTTTT. It codes for CAISESLGTGELFF.

The chain carries TRBV15 and TRBJ2-5; 8 nucleotides match TRBD1. V dropped 0 bases and J dropped 7; count of bases not matched to a gene: 4. The germline V gene encodes CDR1 LNHNV and CDR2 YYDKDF (reference sequence). This CDR3 spans 14 amino acids. CDR3 sequence reads: CATSRDMTGVTQYF. The CDR3 nucleotides are TGTGCCACCAGCAGAGATATGACAGGGGTGACCCAGTACTTC.

The chain joins TRBV4-1 to TRBJ1-4, with a weak D call TRBD1 (5 bases). The V gene lost 10 bases and the J gene lost 0 bases, with 9 bases spanning the gap. CDR1 and CDR2 (germline): MGHRA, YSYEKL. This CDR3 contains 13 residues. CDR3 residues: CATAGSTNEKLFF. CDR3 sequence (DNA): TGCGCCACCGCAGGGTCAACTAATGAAAAACTGTTTTTT.

A single count supports this clone. This rearrangement joins TRBV25-1 to TRBJ1-1; 7 bases are shared with TRBD1. The V gene's germline CDR1 is MGHDK and CDR2 SYGVNS. Trimming removed 7 bases from V and 0 bases from J; junction bases left unmatched: 11. This CDR3 has 16 amino acids. The DNA of the CDR3 is TGTGCCAGCACCTCTCAGGGACAGCTCATGAACACTGAAGCTTTCTTT. It specifies CASTSQGQLMNTEAFF. The full variable domain, with the rest looked up from reference TRBV25-1 and TRBJ1-1, is EADIYQTPRYLVIGTGKKITLECSQTMGHDKMYWYQQDPGMELHLIHYSYGVNSTEKGDLSSESTVSRIRTEHFPLTLESARPSHTSQYLCASTSQGQLMNTEAFFGQGTRLTVV.

The J gene is TRBJ1-1, the V gene TRBV28, with TRBD1 matching 7 bases. Trimming removed 6 bases from V and 3 bases from J; junction bases left unmatched: 10. CDR3 length: 15 amino acids. Per the germline V gene, CDR1 is MDHEN and CDR2 is SYDVKM. DNA of the CDR3: TGTGCCAGCAGCCTCCTCAGGGGGTGGGACACTGAAGCTTTCTTT. The encoded protein is CASSLLRGWDTEAFF.

Concerning this clone: Other DNA sequences within the sample encode an identical CDR3. This rearrangement joins TRBV5-1 to TRBJ1-1; D uncertain. Between the trimmed V and J ends, which lost 0 bases and 1 base, there was a span of 4 bases. The CDR3 extends over 13 amino acids. Germline-derived CDR1 and CDR2 are SGHRS and YFSETQ. The CDR3 DNA follows: TGCGCCAGCAGCTTGGCAGAGAACACTGAAGCTTTCTTT. As protein: CASSLAENTEAFF.

This chain links TRBV7-6 with TRBJ1-1; 10 bases line up with TRBD1. The germline CDR1 and CDR2 sequences are SGHVS and FNYEAQ. J lost 4 bases, V lost 5 bases, and 7 bases had no gene match. This CDR3 has 15 amino acids. Written as DNA, the CDR3 is TGTGCCAGCAGCCCCGGGACAGGGGTAAGCACTGAAGCTTTCTTT. It translates to CASSPGTGVSTEAFF.

This clone has only one observation. CDR3 loop: CASSPGGKNTGELFF. The CDR3 DNA sequence: TGTGCCAGTAGCCCAGGGGGCAAGAACACCGGGGAGCTGTTTTTT. The chain links TRBV19 to TRBJ2-2; 8 nucleotides agree with TRBD1. There are 15 residues in the CDR3. V lost 6 bases to trimming and J lost 1 base; unmatched junction nucleotides: 4. The germline gives CDR1 LNHDA, CDR2 SQIVND (reference sequence).

The chain uses TRBV4-3 and TRBJ2-6; D unresolved. This CDR3 has 16 residues. In germline, CDR1 is LGHNA, CDR2 YSLEER. V was cut by 4 bases and J by 3 bases, with 13 bases left in between. For the CDR3, the DNA is TGCGCCAGCAGCCGTAGTCGGGCTCTTGGGGCCAACGTCCTGACTTTC. As protein: CASSRSRALGANVLTF.

The chain has TRBV6-5 and TRBJ2-7; perhaps TRBD2 as D (6 bases). Looked up from germline, CDR1 is MNHEY and CDR2 is SVGAGI. The CDR3 is 14 residues long. V gave up 3 bases and J gave up 2 bases, with 11 bases separating them. The CDR3 sequence is CASSYQAGAYEQYF. CDR3 sequence (DNA): TGTGCCAGCAGTTATCAAGCGGGCGCCTACGAGCAGTACTTC.

The chain employs TRBV5-6 and TRBJ1-1; D remains unclear. Looked up from germline, CDR1 is SGHDT and CDR2 is YYEEEE. This CDR3 is 14 amino acids long. Between the trimmed V and J ends, which lost 0 bases and 1 base, there was a span of 7 bases. CDR3: CASSLEHRNTEAFF. The DNA for the CDR3 is TGTGCCAGCAGCTTGGAGCACAGGAACACTGAAGCTTTCTTT.